These 20 T cell receptor beta chains originate from one sample sequenced in a study of OX40 agonist ivuxolimab in advanced cancers. Profiled with immunoSEQ multiplex PCR; TCRdb holds only in-frame clones, not every one. The sample records about 59,000 clones, almost 95% being singletons. Source: CD4+ or CD8+ T cells sorted from blood, taken in a trial of the OX40 agonist ivuxolimab. All receptors derive from an adult with an advanced solid tumor such as melanoma, head and neck, liver or kidney cancer.

The genes are TRBV11-2 and TRBJ1-2; D is unclear. The CDR3 is made up of 13 amino acids. Trimming left V 4 bases short and J 3 bases short, with 9 bases between. Germline V gene sequence: CDR1 SGHAT, CDR2 FQNNGV. CDR3 DNA sequence: TGTGCCAGCAGCTCCCGGGGAGACTATGGCTACACCTTC. Its translation is CASSSRGDYGYTF.

V gene TRBV5-5 combines with J gene TRBJ1-1, with 7 bases aligning to TRBD1. In germline, CDR1 is SGHKS, CDR2 YYEKEE (reference sequence). The CDR3 runs 15 residues. V lost 4 bases, J lost 4 bases, and 10 bases stayed unmatched. The CDR3 nucleotides read TGTGCCAGCAGCCACAAAGGGGGCTTGATCACTGAAGCTTTCTTT. This sequence encodes CASSHKGGLITEAFF. Together with reference TRBV5-5 and TRBJ1-1, the CDR3 gives the full variable domain: DAGVTQSPTHLIKTRGQQVTLRCSPISGHKSVSWYQQVLGQGPQFIFQYYEKEERGRGNFPDRFSARQFPNYSSELNVNALLLGDSALYLCASSHKGGLITEAFFGQGTRLTVV.

This clone was found a few times. The chain combines TRBV7-9 with TRBJ2-7; no clear D. Germline lookup yields CDR1 SEHNR and CDR2 FQNEAQ (reference sequence). The CDR3 length is 12 residues. With 3 bases removed from V and 5 bases from J, the gap between germline ends came to 8 bases. In DNA, the CDR3 is TGTGCCAGCAGCTTCGGCCCGGACGAGCAGTACTTC. It is translated as CASSFGPDEQYF. Drawing the rest from reference TRBV7-9 and TRBJ2-7, the complete variable domain is DTGVSQNPRHKITKRGQNVTFRCDPISEHNRLYWYRQTLGQGPEFLTYFQNEAQLEKSRLLSDRFSAERPKGSFSTLEIQRTEQGDSAMYLCASSFGPDEQYFGPGTRLTVT.

The chain uses TRBV14 and TRBJ2-7; 7 bases are shared with TRBD2. The CDR3 sequence is 15 residues long. V was pared by 1 base and J by 4 bases, with 7 bases of the junction left unmatched. Looked up from germline, CDR1 is SGHDN and CDR2 is FVKESK. CDR3 protein: CASSQGEGPRYEQYF. Here the CDR3 DNA reads TGTGCCAGCAGCCAAGGGGAGGGACCCCGGTACGAGCAGTACTTC.

The genes are TRBV10-3 and TRBJ2-3; D is uncertain. Germline V CDR1 and CDR2: ENHRY, SYGVKD. The CDR3 loop spans 14 amino acids. V lost 0 bases, J lost 3 bases, and 7 bases lay in between. This CDR3 reads CAISESVDTDTQYF. The DNA for the CDR3 is TGTGCCATCAGTGAGTCAGTAGATACAGATACGCAGTATTTT.

CDR3 amino acids: CASSPSAGHTDTQYF. CDR3 bases: TGCGCCAGCAGCCCCTCGGCAGGACACACAGATACGCAGTATTTT. V gene TRBV4-1 combines with J gene TRBJ2-3; possibly TRBD1 for D (5 bases). Trimming stripped 4 bases from V and 2 bases from J, with 13 bases between. The length of the CDR3 is 15 residues. The V gene's germline CDR1 is MGHRA and CDR2 YSYEKL.

The genes are TRBV7-3 and TRBJ2-3; unclear D gene. V was shortened by 4 bases and J by 2 bases, with 7 bases between the two germline ends. The CDR3 contains 13 residues. Germline V gene sequence: CDR1 SGHTA, CDR2 FQGTGA. The CDR3 coding sequence is TGTGCCAGCAGCTCCTCAACCACAGATACGCAGTATTTT. Its protein is CASSSSTTDTQYF.

By share of the sample, this clone is medium-sized. The J gene is TRBJ2-7, the V gene TRBV7-3; either TRBD1 or TRBD2 may fit D (6 bases each). The V end was cut by 4 bases, the J end by 2 bases, with 18 bases between. Per germline, CDR1 SGHTA and CDR2 FQGTGA. CDR3 length: 16 residues. CDR3 sequence reads: CASSSRVGGLPYEQYF. CDR3 DNA: TGTGCCAGCAGCTCACGGGTAGGGGGGCTGCCCTACGAGCAGTACTTC.

This chain connects TRBV9 to TRBJ2-7, with unresolved D. The CDR3 length is 12 residues. From germline, CDR1 is SGDLS and CDR2 YYNGEE. Trimming took off 0 bases at V and 7 bases at J, with 8 bases between the two ends. The CDR3 here is CASSVEDSEQYF. As DNA, the CDR3 is TGTGCCAGCAGCGTAGAGGATTCTGAGCAGTACTTC.

V gene TRBV28 combines with J gene TRBJ1-2; 7 bases map to TRBD1. CDR1 and CDR2 from the germline V gene are MDHEN and SYDVKM. V trimming: 2 bases; J trimming: 6 bases; junction bases outside the gene matches: 12. This CDR3 is 16 amino acids long. In DNA form, the CDR3 reads TGTGCCAGCAGTTTAAGAGGAGGGGGCCAAAACCATGGCTACACCTTC. Translated, it gives CASSLRGGGQNHGYTF.

The chain links TRBV5-8 to TRBJ1-1; D gene ambiguous. Germline assignment: CDR1 SGHTS and CDR2 YDEGEE. V was shortened by 0 bases and J by 9 bases, with 12 bases between the two germline ends. The CDR3 totals 13 residues. The CDR3 DNA is TGTGCCAGCAGCTTGGCCTTGGAGGCCCAAGCTTTCTTT. This encodes CASSLALEAQAFF. Full variable domain (remainder filled in from reference TRBV5-8 and TRBJ1-1): EAGVTQSPTHLIKTRGQQATLRCSPISGHTSVYWYQQALGLGLQFLLWYDEGEERNRGNFPPRFSGRQFPNYSSELNVNALELEDSALYLCASSLALEAQAFFGQGTRLTVV.

The rearrangement uses TRBV6-6 and TRBJ2-7; 8 bases fit TRBD1. After removal of 6 bases from V and 2 bases from J, the junction contained 9 bases not matched to a gene. Germline V gives CDR1 MNHNY, CDR2 SVGAGI (reference sequence). This CDR3 has 15 amino acids. Here the CDR3 reads CASSVQGTGAYEQYF. The CDR3, as DNA: TGTGCCAGCAGCGTACAAGGGACAGGAGCCTACGAGCAGTACTTC.

The chain is built from TRBV30 and TRBJ2-7; TRBD1 matches at 12 bases. From germline, CDR1 is GTSNPN and CDR2 SVGIG (reference sequence). This CDR3 comprises 12 residues. Losses at the gene ends were 5 bases for V and 7 bases for J; bases not matched to a gene: 3. The DNA of the CDR3 is TGTGCCTGGTGGGACAGGGGGCGTGAGCAGTACTTC. Translating it yields CAWWDRGREQYF.

This clone was detected once. The rearrangement links TRBV7-2 to TRBJ1-4; D is undetermined. V dropped 1 base and J dropped 3 bases, with 9 bases sitting between them. The V gene's germline CDR1 is SGHTA and CDR2 FQGNSA. There are 15 residues in the CDR3. CDR3 region: CASSLEAGSNEKLFF. CDR3 DNA sequence: TGTGCCAGCAGCTTAGAGGCAGGCTCTAATGAAAAACTGTTTTTT.

The V and J genes are TRBV6-6 and TRBJ2-7; D is ambiguous. Per germline, CDR1 MNHNY and CDR2 SVGAGI (reference sequence). This CDR3 has 14 amino acids. Between the trimmed V and J ends, which lost 2 bases and 1 base, there was a span of 9 bases. The CDR3 region has the DNA TGTGCCAGCAGTTACCCCACGGATTCCTACGAGCAGTACTTC. Translated: CASSYPTDSYEQYF.

The J gene is TRBJ2-1, the V gene TRBV6-1; 7 nucleotides agree with TRBD2. V lost 4 bases, J lost 1 base, and 7 bases stayed unmatched. CDR3 length: 16 residues. Germline V lookup: CDR1 MNHNS, CDR2 SASEGT. CDR3 nucleotide sequence: TGTGCCAGCAGTGGTAGGCTAGCGGTTTCCTACAATGAGCAGTTCTTC. Translation: CASSGRLAVSYNEQFF.

CDR3 nucleotides: TGTGCCAGCAGCTTAAGCAGGGACTACGAGCAGTACTTC. This translates into CASSLSRDYEQYF. The rearrangement links TRBV13 to TRBJ2-7; a weak D match, TRBD1 (5 bases). Looked up from germline, CDR1 is PRHDT and CDR2 is FYEKMQ (reference sequence). The CDR3 is 13 residues long. V was trimmed by 2 bases and J by 3 bases, leaving 8 bases between them.

The V call is TRBV4-3, the J call TRBJ2-5; TRBD1 or TRBD2 may be the D gene (6 bases each). CDR1 and CDR2 from the germline V gene are LGHNA and YSLEER. This CDR3 has 15 amino acids. With 3 bases removed from V and 7 bases from J, the gap between germline ends came to 18 bases. The CDR3 reads CASSQWGASGGTQYF. CDR3 bases: TGCGCCAGCAGCCAGTGGGGGGCCTCTGGGGGGACCCAGTACTTC.

This chain uses TRBV9 with TRBJ2-7, with no clear D. The CDR3 spans 12 residues. The germline V gene encodes CDR1 SGDLS and CDR2 YYNGEE. V shed 5 bases and J shed 7 bases, with 13 bases lying between them. The CDR3 loop is CASSGQSGEQYF. The CDR3 DNA follows: TGTGCCAGCAGTGGCCAGAGTGGAGAGCAGTACTTC.

The rearrangement joins TRBV7-8 to TRBJ1-2; D uncertain. From germline, CDR1 is SGHVS and CDR2 FQNEAQ. Trimming stripped 2 bases from V and 1 base from J, with 11 bases between. The CDR3 contains 15 residues. The CDR3 protein is CASSLSRAGNYGYTF. The CDR3, as DNA: TGTGCCAGCAGCTTATCAAGAGCGGGTAACTATGGCTACACCTTC.